This T cell receptor (beta chain) stems from a study of shared clonotypes between healthy human individuals. Turning to this clone: What it recognizes is unknown.

Using immunoSEQ multiplex PCR, the repertoire was profiled, and TCRdb retains in-frame clones only, with some absent. The sample lists fewer than 1 million clones, about 96% seen once, with about 0.25% in the top ten. Study findings and constraints: Clonotypes shared by all four donors outscored non-shared clonotypes in generation probability. In general, naive subsets displayed greater estimated richness than memory subsets did. A handful of donors held about 5% of naive CD4 clonotypes in common.

Naive CD8 cells, CD45RO-negative and positively selected for CCR7, excluded terminally differentiated effector memory CD45RA+ cells. Every contributor of samples was a Caucasian grown-up residing in Nashville, Tennessee. Germline CDR1 SGHRS, CDR2 YFSETQ. This CDR3 region has 16 residues. V shed 3 bases and J 0 bases; nucleotides not matched to a gene: 6. V is TRBV5-1 and J is TRBJ2-3, with 8 nucleotides matching TRBD2. This TCR was sampled from a man younger than 45 in good health. The sample consisted of naive CD8+ T cells sorted from blood. The CDR3 here is CASSYQAGESTDTQYF. DNA for the CDR3: TGCGCCAGCAGCTACCAAGCGGGAGAGAGCACAGATACGCAGTATTTT.